This T cell receptor (beta chain) derives from a study of Graves' ophthalmopathy and Graves' hyperthyroidism. Excluded: other autoimmune disease, uncontrolled infection, pregnancy or lactation. This clonotype was seen many times. Using RNA transcripts, the TCR beta CDR3 regions were amplified. First-round RT-PCR employed HTBI primers, with a second-round multiplex PCR after it. TCRdb re-analysed the multiplex PCR reads in MiXCR, keeping a single row per CDR3 protein. The data hold about 420,000 distinct CDR3 sequences, with under 25% observed a single time. Trimming removed 6 bases from V and 4 bases from J, with 12 bases in between. This CDR3 region has 12 residues. Germline-derived CDR1 and CDR2 are DFQATT and SNEGSKA (reference sequence).

The TCR originated in a woman between 18 and 30 years old with stable Graves' hyperthyroidism. The sequenced material came from peripheral blood. The chain combines TRBV20-1 with TRBJ1-1; the D is unclear. The DNA of the CDR3 is TGCAGTGCCGCGCGCCGTGGCACTGAAGCTTTCTTT. The encoded protein is CSAARRGTEAFF.